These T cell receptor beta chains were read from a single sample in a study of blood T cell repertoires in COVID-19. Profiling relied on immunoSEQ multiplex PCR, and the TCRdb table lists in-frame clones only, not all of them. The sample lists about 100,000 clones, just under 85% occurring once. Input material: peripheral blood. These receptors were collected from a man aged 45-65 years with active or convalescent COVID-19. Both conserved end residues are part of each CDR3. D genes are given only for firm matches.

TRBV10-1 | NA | CASSDRTGEKAFF
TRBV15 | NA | CATSREGHSEGNEKLFF
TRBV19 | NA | CASSSGRAGANVLTF
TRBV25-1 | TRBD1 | CASSEAGTGRDQPQHF
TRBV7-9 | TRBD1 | CASSFSGRGPTQPQHF
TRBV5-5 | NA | CASSFQGHNEQFF
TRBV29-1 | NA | CSVEPRDRNYGYTF
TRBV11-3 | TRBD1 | CASSPRQGASQETQYF
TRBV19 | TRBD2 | CATIAGTFTDTQYF
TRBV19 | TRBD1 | CASSQQGAGGNQPQHF
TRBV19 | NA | CASSIGWGQGYGYTF
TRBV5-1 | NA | CASSLSGTSNQPQHF
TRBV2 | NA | CASSRPRLETETQYF
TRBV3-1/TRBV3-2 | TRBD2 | CASSQGLAGISYEQYF
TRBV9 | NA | CASSVSQGGTDTQYF
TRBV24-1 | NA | CATSKRETYGYTF
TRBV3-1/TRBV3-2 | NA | CASSPGRANYGYTF
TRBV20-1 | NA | CSASGAGSSGNTIYF
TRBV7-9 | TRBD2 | CASSPLAGDAADTQYF
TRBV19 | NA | CASSELRSNNEQFF
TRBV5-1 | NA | CASSLDGASGTEAFF
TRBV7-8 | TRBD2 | CASSSGTSGIKQYF
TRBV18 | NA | CASSRTVSEKLFF
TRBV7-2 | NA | CASSLDGSSYNEQFF
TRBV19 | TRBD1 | CASTPDREVYGYTF
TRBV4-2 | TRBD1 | CASSGARDSYEQYF
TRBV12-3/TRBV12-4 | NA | CASSLMMSEQFF
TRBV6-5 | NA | CASSPSFAGNTIYF
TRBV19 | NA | CASSRRQESSYNSPLHF
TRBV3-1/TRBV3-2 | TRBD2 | CASSRRAGGILQETQYF
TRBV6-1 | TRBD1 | CASSDSTGGITGELFF
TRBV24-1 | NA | CATQRQSNQPQHF
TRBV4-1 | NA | CASSQDRTREQGNQPQHF
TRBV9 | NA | CASSVELGTYEQYF
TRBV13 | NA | CASIGLRGDTQYF
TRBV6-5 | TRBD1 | CASRPGQGNYGYTF
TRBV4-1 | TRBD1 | CASSQEGTGGSIKNIQYF
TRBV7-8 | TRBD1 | CASSGQGTSYEQYF
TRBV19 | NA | CASSIETPNTEAFF
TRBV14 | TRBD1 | CASRSDRGSSGNTIYF
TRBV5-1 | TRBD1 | CASSKGTGRSYEQYF
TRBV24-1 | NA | CATSETSDTQYF
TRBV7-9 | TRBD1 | CASSFTGDTEAFF
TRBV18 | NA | CASSSRQVPYEQYF
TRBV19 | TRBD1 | CASSDGGQGARHEQFF
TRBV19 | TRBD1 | CASSSTRTGRSYNEQFF
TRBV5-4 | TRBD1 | CASSPRQGNYEQYF
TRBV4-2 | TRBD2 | CASSQDAASGQETQYF
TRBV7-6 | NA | CASSPRGYRNTEAFF
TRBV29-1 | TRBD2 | CSVEGAGERYEQYF
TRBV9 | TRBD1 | CASSVGQGIRYEQYF